The entry below describes one T cell receptor (beta chain). Its antigen is not known. The data were obtained in a study of glioma-infiltrating T cells after dendritic cell vaccination. Study context: After recurrence, repeat resection gave post-vaccination tumor, with four to six paired samples. Study findings and constraints: Few patients contributed both blood and tumor specimens.

This CDR3 contains 16 residues. Germline V lookup: CDR1 MRHNA, CDR2 SNTAGT. V lost 6 bases to trimming and J lost 0 bases, with 12 bases between them. The PCR used 60 V beta and 13 J beta primers. Libraries were prepared by immunoSEQ multiplex PCR; TCRdb keeps only in-frame clonotypes and omits some of them. The data show 2,000 to 2,500 clones, roughly 72% seen once. This sample's time point: after dendritic cell vaccination, including at tumor progression/relapse. Dendritic cells derived from monocytes and pulsed with autologous tumor lysate formed the vaccine. Three intradermal dendritic cell vaccine injections were given every two weeks.

The origin of this receptor is a human donor with glioblastoma. The rearrangement uses TRBV6-4 and TRBJ2-6; weak D call: TRBD2 (6 bases). Sequencing was performed on tumor tissue, taken after dendritic cell vaccination. The CDR3 spells CASRPAGGSGANVLTF. CDR3 sequence (DNA): TGTGCCAGCAGACCCGCCGGGGGCTCTGGGGCCAACGTCCTGACTTTC.